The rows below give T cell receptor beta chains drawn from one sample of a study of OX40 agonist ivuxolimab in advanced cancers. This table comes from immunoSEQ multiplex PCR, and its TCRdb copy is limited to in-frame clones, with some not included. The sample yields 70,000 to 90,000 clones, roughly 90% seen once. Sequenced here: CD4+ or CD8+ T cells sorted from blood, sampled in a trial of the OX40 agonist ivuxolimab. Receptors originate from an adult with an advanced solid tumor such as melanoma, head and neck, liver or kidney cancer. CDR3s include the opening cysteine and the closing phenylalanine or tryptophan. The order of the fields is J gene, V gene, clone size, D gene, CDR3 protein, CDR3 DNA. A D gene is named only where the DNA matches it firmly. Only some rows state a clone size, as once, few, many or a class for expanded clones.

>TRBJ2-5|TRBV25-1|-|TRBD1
CASSALDRVEETQYF
TGTGCCAGCAGTGCCCTGGACAGGGTGGAAGAGACCCAGTACTTC
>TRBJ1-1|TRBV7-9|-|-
CASSLGDTHTEAFF
TGTGCCAGCAGCTTAGGGGACACCCACACTGAAGCTTTCTTT
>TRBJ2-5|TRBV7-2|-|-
CASSRPGNIETQYF
TGTGCCAGCAGCCGACCGGGAAATATCGAGACCCAGTACTTC
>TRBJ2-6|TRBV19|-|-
CASSTAGAGANVLTF
TGTGCCAGTAGTACCGCAGGGGCTGGGGCCAACGTCCTGACTTTC
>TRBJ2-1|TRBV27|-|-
CASSLVGRGRSYNEQFF
TGTGCCAGCAGTCTAGTGGGTAGGGGAAGGTCCTACAATGAGCAGTTCTTC
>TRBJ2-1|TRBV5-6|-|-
CASSLRAGAFNEQFF
TGTGCCAGCAGCTTAAGAGCAGGGGCGTTCAATGAGCAGTTCTTC
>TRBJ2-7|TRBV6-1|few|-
CASIGLYEQYF
TGTGCCAGCATAGGTCTTTACGAGCAGTACTTC
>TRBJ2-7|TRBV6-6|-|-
CASSSGTYPYEQYF
TGTGCCAGCAGTTCCGGGACTTACCCCTACGAGCAGTACTTC
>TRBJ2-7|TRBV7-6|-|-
CASSLSWGPYEQYF
TGTGCCAGCAGCTTATCTTGGGGTCCCTACGAGCAGTACTTC
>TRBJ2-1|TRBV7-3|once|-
CASSLMEGHEQFF
TGTGCCAGCAGCTTAATGGAGGGACACGAGCAGTTCTTC
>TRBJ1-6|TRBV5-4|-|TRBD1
CASSRGQGDSPLHF
TGTGCCAGCAGCCGCGGACAGGGAGATTCACCCCTCCACTTT
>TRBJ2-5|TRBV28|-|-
CASSQGKETQYF
TGTGCCAGCAGCCAGGGAAAGGAGACCCAGTACTTC
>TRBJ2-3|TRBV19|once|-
CASRGATALTDTQYF
TGTGCCAGTAGGGGGGCGACTGCTCTCACAGATACGCAGTATTTT
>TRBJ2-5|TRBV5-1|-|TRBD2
CASSLASSGRSETQYF
TGCGCCAGCAGCTTGGCCTCTAGCGGGAGATCAGAGACCCAGTACTTC
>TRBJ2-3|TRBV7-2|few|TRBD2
CASSFNLGLAGIADTQYF
TGTGCCAGCAGCTTCAACCTGGGACTAGCGGGAATAGCAGATACGCAGTATTTT
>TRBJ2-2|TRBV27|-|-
CASSFGTPMGGELFF
TGTGCCAGCAGTTTCGGGACCCCTATGGGCGGGGAGCTGTTTTTT
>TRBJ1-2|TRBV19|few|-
CASSIEKGYGYTF
TGTGCCAGTAGTATTGAGAAGGGCTATGGCTACACCTTC
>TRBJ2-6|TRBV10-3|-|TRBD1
CAITGTGISSGANVLTF
TGTGCCATCACCGGGACAGGGATAAGTTCTGGGGCCAACGTCCTGACTTTC
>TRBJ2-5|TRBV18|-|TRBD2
CASSPLTLADEPVETQYF
TGTGCCAGCTCACCACTTACACTAGCGGATGAGCCCGTGGAGACCCAGTACTTC
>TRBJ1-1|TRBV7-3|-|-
CASSSGQNTEAFF
TGTGCCAGCAGCTCAGGACAGAACACTGAAGCTTTCTTT
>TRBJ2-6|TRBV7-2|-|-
CASGYNSGANVLTF
TGTGCCAGCGGATATAACTCTGGGGCCAACGTCCTGACTTTC
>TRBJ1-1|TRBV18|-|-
CASSLLGENTEAFF
TGTGCCAGCTCACTTCTGGGGGAGAACACTGAAGCTTTCTTT
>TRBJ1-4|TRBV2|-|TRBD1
CASSEIQGPNEKLFF
TGTGCCAGCAGTGAAATACAGGGGCCTAATGAAAAACTGTTTTTT
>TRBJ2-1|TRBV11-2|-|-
CASSPTGYSYNEQFF
TGTGCCAGCAGCCCGACAGGCTACTCCTACAATGAGCAGTTCTTC
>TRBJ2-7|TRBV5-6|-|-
CASTQLDLVGEQYF
TGTGCCAGCACCCAATTGGATTTGGTCGGCGAGCAGTACTTC
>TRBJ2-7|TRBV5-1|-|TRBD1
CASSKGQDFYEQYF
TGCGCCAGCAGCAAGGGACAGGACTTCTACGAGCAGTACTTC
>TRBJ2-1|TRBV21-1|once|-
CASSKGKAGPYNEQFF
TGTGCCAGCAGCAAAGGAAAAGCGGGGCCATACAATGAGCAGTTCTTC
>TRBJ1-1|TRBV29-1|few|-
CSVDDTEAFF
TGCAGCGTTGACGACACTGAAGCTTTCTTT
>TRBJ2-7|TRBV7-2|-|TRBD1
CASSRDRVNYEQYF
TGTGCCAGCAGCCGCGACAGGGTAAACTACGAGCAGTACTTC
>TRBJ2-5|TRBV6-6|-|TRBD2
CASSYPGRGETQYF
TGTGCCAGCAGTTACCCTGGGAGGGGTGAGACCCAGTACTTC
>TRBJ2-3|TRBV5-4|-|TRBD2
CASRLAGETDTQYF
TGTGCCAGCAGACTAGCGGGAGAAACAGATACGCAGTATTTT
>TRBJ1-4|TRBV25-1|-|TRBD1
CASNPQGFNEKLFF
TGTGCCAGCAACCCACAGGGGTTTAATGAAAAACTGTTTTTT
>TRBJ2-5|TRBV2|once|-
CASSGYQETQYF
TGTGCCAGCAGTGGCTACCAAGAGACCCAGTACTTC
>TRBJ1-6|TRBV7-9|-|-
CASSLRGTRSSYNSPLHF
TGTGCCAGCAGCTTAAGAGGGACCCGTAGCTCCTATAATTCACCCCTCCACTTT
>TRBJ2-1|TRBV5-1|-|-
CASSLATTPAGEQFF
TGCGCCAGCAGCTTGGCCACTACCCCTGCCGGTGAGCAGTTCTTC
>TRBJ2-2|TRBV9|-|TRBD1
CASRVGTESGELFF
TGTGCCAGCAGGGTTGGGACAGAGAGCGGGGAGCTGTTTTTT
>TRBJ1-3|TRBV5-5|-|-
CASSVGSGNTIYF
TGTGCCAGCAGTGTAGGTTCTGGAAACACCATATATTTT
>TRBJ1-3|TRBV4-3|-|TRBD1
CASSPQGAGGNTIYF
TGCGCCAGCAGCCCACAGGGGGCAGGTGGAAACACCATATATTTT
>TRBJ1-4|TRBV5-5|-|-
CASSLGGSSNEKLFF
TGTGCCAGCAGCTTGGGCGGCAGTTCTAATGAAAAACTGTTTTTT
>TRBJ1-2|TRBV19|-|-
CASSIDPRVANYGYTF
TGTGCCAGTAGTATAGACCCCAGGGTGGCTAACTATGGCTACACCTTC
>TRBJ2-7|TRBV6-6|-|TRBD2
CAIRASGSYEQYF
TGTGCCATCAGGGCTAGCGGGAGTTACGAGCAGTACTTC
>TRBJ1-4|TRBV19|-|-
CASSLDSPRGTNEKLFF
TGTGCCAGTAGTCTGGACTCTCCACGGGGAACTAATGAAAAACTGTTTTTT
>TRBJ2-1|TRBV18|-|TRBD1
CASSPPGGSDNEQFF
TGTGCCAGCTCACCACCAGGGGGCTCGGACAATGAGCAGTTCTTC
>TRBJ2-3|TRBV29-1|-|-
CSSLSTDTQYF
TGCAGCTCTCTAAGCACAGATACGCAGTATTTT
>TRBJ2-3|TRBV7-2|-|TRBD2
CASSSPAGEWVDTQYF
TGTGCCAGCAGCTCACCCGCGGGAGAGTGGGTAGATACGCAGTATTTT
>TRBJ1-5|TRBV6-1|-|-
CASSVGDTQPQHF
TGTGCCAGCAGTGTAGGAGACACCCAGCCCCAGCATTTT
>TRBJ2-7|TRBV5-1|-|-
CASSPGAGGLYEQYF
TGCGCCAGCAGCCCCGGGGCAGGGGGACTCTACGAGCAGTACTTC
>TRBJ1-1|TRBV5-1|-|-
CASSLAGTNTEAFF
TGCGCCAGCAGCTTGGCGGGGACCAACACTGAAGCTTTCTTT
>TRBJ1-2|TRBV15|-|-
CATSQGGSANYGYTF
TGTGCCACCAGCCAAGGAGGATCAGCTAACTATGGCTACACCTTC
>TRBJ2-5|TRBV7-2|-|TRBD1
CASSFDRGQQETQYF
TGTGCCAGCAGCTTTGACAGGGGGCAGCAAGAGACCCAGTACTTC
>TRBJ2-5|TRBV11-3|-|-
CASSLNRVETQYF
TGTGCCAGCAGCTTAAACAGGGTAGAGACCCAGTACTTC
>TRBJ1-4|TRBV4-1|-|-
CASSSAGGTNEKLFF
TGCGCCAGCAGCAGCGCGGGGGGCACTAATGAAAAACTGTTTTTT
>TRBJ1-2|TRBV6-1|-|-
CASSEGGSYGYTF
TGTGCCAGCAGTGAAGGCGGAAGCTATGGCTACACCTTC
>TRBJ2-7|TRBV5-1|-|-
CASSLTGGYEQYF
TGCGCCAGCAGCTTGACAGGAGGCTACGAGCAGTACTTC